These 23 T cell receptor beta chains originate from one sample sequenced in a study of OX40 agonist ivuxolimab in advanced cancers. Measured with immunoSEQ multiplex PCR; TCRdb has only the in-frame clones, and not every one. Found here are tens of thousands of clones, approximately 87% of them singletons; the top ten hold around 1.5%. The sample consisted of CD4+ or CD8+ T cells sorted from blood, taken in a trial of the OX40 agonist ivuxolimab. These receptors were collected from an adult with an advanced solid tumor such as melanoma, head and neck, liver or kidney cancer.

V and J are TRBV7-4 and TRBJ1-2; weak D call: TRBD1 (5 bases). V dropped 5 bases and J dropped 8 bases, with 12 bases sitting between them. Looked up from germline, CDR1 is SGHVT and CDR2 is SQSDAQ. This CDR3 is built from 12 residues. CDR3 sequence: CASSRRETGYTF. CDR3 sequence (DNA): TGTGCCAGCAGCCGCAGGGAGACCGGCTACACCTTC.

V usage is TRBV7-2 and J usage is TRBJ2-2, with D perhaps given as TRBD1 or TRBD2 (5 bases each). V shed 1 base and J shed 1 base, with 7 bases lying between them. The germline CDR1 and CDR2 sequences are SGHTA and FQGNSA. The CDR3 covers 15 residues. CDR3 nucleotide sequence: TGTGCCAGCAGCTTAGTGAGGGGGAACACCGGGGAGCTGTTTTTT. It codes for CASSLVRGNTGELFF.

The rearrangement joins TRBV20-1 to TRBJ2-7; TRBD1 might be the D (6 bases). Deletions cut 8 bases from V and 6 bases from J, with 14 bases between. Germline lookup yields CDR1 DFQATT and CDR2 SNEGSKA (reference sequence). The CDR3 sequence is 11 residues long. This CDR3 reads CSTNRVREQYF. Written as DNA, the CDR3 is TGCAGTACTAACAGGGTCCGCGAGCAGTACTTC.

CDR3 coding DNA: TGTGCCAGCAGCGTCGAGGGGTCCTATAATTCACCCCTCCACTTT. Amino acids: CASSVEGSYNSPLHF. The genes are TRBV9 and TRBJ1-6; the D gene is possibly TRBD1 (5 bases). Trimming pared 2 bases from V and 1 base from J, leaving 7 bases between. Germline V gene sequence: CDR1 SGDLS, CDR2 YYNGEE. This CDR3 spans 15 amino acids.

This chain connects TRBV19 to TRBJ2-5; D might be TRBD2 (5 bases). Germline CDR1 reads LNHDA; CDR2 reads SQIVND (reference sequence). The CDR3 spans 16 residues. V lost 3 bases to trimming and J lost 5 bases, with 19 bases between them. The CDR3 here is CASSIGWDLAGETQYF. CDR3 sequence (DNA): TGTGCCAGTAGTATCGGTTGGGATCTAGCCGGGGAGACCCAGTACTTC.

The J gene is TRBJ2-3, the V gene TRBV5-1; tentatively, D is TRBD1 (5 bases). This CDR3 is 14 amino acids long. V was shortened by 0 bases and J by 2 bases, with 7 bases between the two germline ends. Germline assignment: CDR1 SGHRS and CDR2 YFSETQ. The CDR3 is CASSLGQTTDTQYF. The CDR3 DNA reads as TGCGCCAGCAGCTTGGGACAGACCACAGATACGCAGTATTTT.

The V call is TRBV11-1, the J call TRBJ2-7; 8 bases match TRBD1. V lost 0 bases to trimming and J lost 2 bases; unmatched junction nucleotides: 3. The germline V gene has CDR1 SGHAT and CDR2 FQDESV (reference sequence). The CDR3 runs 15 residues. The CDR3 bases are TGTGCCAGCAGCTTAGCGTGGACAGGGCCCTACGAGCAGTACTTC. This codes for CASSLAWTGPYEQYF.

The rearrangement joins TRBV5-1 to TRBJ2-5, with D uncertain. The CDR3 has 14 residues. CDR1 and CDR2 from the germline V gene are SGHRS and YFSETQ. V was cut by 4 bases and J by 2 bases, with 12 bases left in between. The CDR3 region is CASSPQSPQETQYF. CDR3 nucleotides: TGCGCCAGCAGCCCCCAGTCCCCACAAGAGACCCAGTACTTC.

This sequence joins TRBV29-1 and TRBJ1-2; TRBD1 agrees at 9 bases. V was pared by 8 bases and J by 2 bases, with 6 bases of the junction left unmatched. The CDR3 is 13 residues long. Germline values: CDR1 SQVTM, CDR2 ANQGSEA. CDR3 loop: CSIQGAINYGYTF. CDR3 in DNA: TGCAGCATACAGGGGGCAATAAACTATGGCTACACCTTC.

A remark on this clone: Different DNA sequences within this sample yield the same CDR3. The chain employs TRBV18 and TRBJ1-4, with no clear D. Trimming pared 1 base from V and 2 bases from J, leaving 5 bases between. Germline CDR1 KGHSH, CDR2 LQKENI. The CDR3 is 14 residues long. DNA for the CDR3: TGTGCCAGCTCACCACAGGGCACTAATGAAAAACTGTTTTTT. Translated, it gives CASSPQGTNEKLFF. Drawing the rest from reference TRBV18 and TRBJ1-4, the complete variable domain is NAGVMQNPRHLVRRRGQEARLRCSPMKGHSHVYWYRQLPEEGLKFMVYLQKENIIDESGMPKERFSAEFPKEGPSILRIQQVVRGDSAAYFCASSPQGTNEKLFFGSGTQLSVL.

The chain employs TRBV5-8 and TRBJ2-6; D gene ambiguous. Trimming removed 0 bases at V and 13 bases at J, with 5 bases between. Germline CDR1 reads SGHTS; CDR2 reads YDEGEE. This CDR3 has 11 residues. The CDR3 reads CASSLVGVLTF. The CDR3 coding sequence is TGTGCCAGCAGCTTGGTCGGGGTCCTGACTTTC.

The chain links TRBV7-8 to TRBJ2-7; tentatively, D is TRBD1 or TRBD2 (5 bases each). Deletions cut 5 bases from V and 2 bases from J, with 25 bases between. Germline loops: CDR1 SGHVS, CDR2 FQNEAQ. The CDR3 has 18 amino acids. CDR3 residues: CASSRLQGAPRNPYEQYF. CDR3 coding DNA: TGTGCCAGCAGCCGTCTCCAGGGAGCCCCTCGGAATCCCTACGAGCAGTACTTC.

This clone was observed a handful of times. This chain joins TRBV15 and TRBJ1-2, with a possible D match to TRBD1 (6 bases). The CDR3 spans 13 residues. CDR1 and CDR2 (germline): LNHNV, YYDKDF (reference sequence). Trimming shortened V by 4 bases and J by 9 bases, and 15 bases separated the two germline ends. The CDR3 DNA is TGTGCCACCAGCATGCTACAGGGAGTGAGCTACACCTTC. It encodes CATSMLQGVSYTF.

The J gene is TRBJ2-3, the V gene TRBV9; D is uncertain. CDR1 SGDLS and CDR2 YYNGEE come from the germline V gene. This CDR3 is built from 12 residues. Trimming left V 4 bases short and J 7 bases short, with 10 bases between. This CDR3 is CASSFLGYTQYF. The DNA for the CDR3 is TGTGCCAGCAGCTTTCTAGGTTATACGCAGTATTTT. The full variable domain, its missing parts supplied by reference TRBV9 and TRBJ2-3, is DSGVTQTPKHLITATGQRVTLRCSPRSGDLSVYWYQQSLDQGLQFLIQYYNGEERAKGNILERFSAQQFPDLHSELNLSSLELGDSALYFCASSFLGYTQYFGPGTRLTVL.

The genes are TRBV4-3 and TRBJ2-1; 10 bases align to TRBD2. The CDR3 is 21 residues long. V gave up 3 bases and J gave up 1 base; unmatched junction bases: 18. Looked up from germline, CDR1 is LGHNA and CDR2 is YSLEER. CDR3 coding DNA: TGCGCCAGCAGCCACGGGGGTTATTCCGCTAGCGGGAGAACGTCCTACAATGAGCAGTTCTTC. Protein sequence: CASSHGGYSASGRTSYNEQFF.

This clone appeared a single time. The rearrangement links TRBV7-9 to TRBJ1-3; possibly TRBD1 for D (6 bases). V dropped 4 bases and J dropped 0 bases, with 13 bases sitting between them. Germline loops: CDR1 SEHNR, CDR2 FQNEAQ (reference sequence). The CDR3 spans 16 residues. The DNA of the CDR3 is TGTGCCAGCAGCTCGGACAGAACCTACTCTGGAAACACCATATATTTT. It translates to CASSSDRTYSGNTIYF.

This chain links TRBV1 with TRBJ2-4. TRBV1 is a known pseudogene. CDR3 size: 13 residues. DNA for the CDR3: TGCACCAGCAGCCTTGGATCTGGGGACATTCAGTACTTC. Translating gives CTSSLGSGDIQYF.

This chain uses TRBV6-5 with TRBJ2-7, with 7 bases lining up with TRBD1. The germline V gene encodes CDR1 MNHEY and CDR2 SVGAGI. Trimming took 6 bases from V and 3 from J; bases not matched to a gene: 5. The CDR3 consists of 13 residues. This chain's CDR3 is CASRRTGYYEQYF. CDR3 sequence (DNA): TGTGCCAGCAGGCGGACAGGCTACTACGAGCAGTACTTC.

This chain links TRBV5-6 with TRBJ2-1, with a weak D call TRBD1 (6 bases). The CDR3 loop spans 12 amino acids. V was cut by 2 bases and J by 8 bases, with 8 bases left in between. CDR1 and CDR2 (germline): SGHDT, YYEEEE. CDR3 sequence: CASSLQGDEQFF. The CDR3 DNA reads TGTGCCAGCAGCTTACAGGGCGATGAGCAGTTCTTC.

The chain carries TRBV9 and TRBJ1-3; TRBD1 matches at 7 bases. The length of the CDR3 is 15 residues. Per the germline V gene, CDR1 is SGDLS and CDR2 is YYNGEE. J lost 0 bases, V lost 4 bases, and 4 bases had no gene match. CDR3 protein: CASSFGTDSGNTIYF. CDR3 bases: TGTGCCAGCAGCTTCGGGACAGACTCTGGAAACACCATATATTTT.

J is TRBJ2-1 and V is TRBV5-1, with 7 bases lining up with TRBD1. CDR3 length equals 15 residues. V dropped 2 bases and J dropped 4; count of bases not matched to a gene: 6. Germline CDR1 and CDR2: SGHRS and YFSETQ. DNA of the CDR3: TGCGCCAGCAGCTTCTTCGGGGACAGATACAATGAGCAGTTCTTC. The encoded protein is CASSFFGDRYNEQFF.

The V call is TRBV11-3, the J call TRBJ2-1; 7 nucleotides line up with TRBD2. There are 16 residues in the CDR3. Unmatched junction bases numbered 3, after V lost 1 base and J lost 0 bases. Per the germline V gene, CDR1 is SGHNT and CDR2 is YENEEA. CDR3 nucleotide sequence: TGTGCCAGCAGCTTAGGTTCGGGGGGCTCCTACAATGAGCAGTTCTTC. This gives the protein CASSLGSGGSYNEQFF.

The chain employs TRBV10-2 and TRBJ2-5; D may be TRBD2 (6 bases). The CDR3 totals 14 residues. Germline lookup yields CDR1 WSHSY and CDR2 SAAADI. The ends were cut back, 1 base at V and 1 base at J, with 7 bases in the middle. CDR3 loop: CASSEWGVQETQYF. Here the CDR3 DNA reads TGCGCCAGCAGTGAGTGGGGGGTCCAAGAGACCCAGTACTTC.